The clone carrying this TCR beta chain came up a few times. Its cognate antigen is unknown. The sample belongs to a study of T cell clonotyping in hematopoietic cell transplantation. Overall study findings and caveats: Graft donor and pretransplant recipient Inverse Simpson Index values predicted broader posttransplant TCR diversity. At the given depth, recipient repertoires were over 97% de novo clonotypes. No sorting was done, leaving CD4 and CD8 contributions mixed.

Data came from immunoSEQ multiplex PCR; TCRdb stores just in-frame clones and leaves some out. The sample lists some 17,000 clones, more than 75% seen once, with around 4.2% in the top ten. This sample comprised PBMCs, obtained 100 days after allogeneic stem cell transplant. This receptor was identified in a male patient aged 55 to 70 who had an allogeneic stem cell transplant from a related donor, so the T cells may come from the graft donor. Some clones in this sample may be carry-over from other donors' samples.

CDR3 sequence (DNA): TGTGCCATCAGGGTGGAGCAAAACACTGAAGCTTTCTTT. The encoded protein is CAIRVEQNTEAFF. The J gene is TRBJ1-1, the V gene TRBV10-3; D is unclear. Germline CDR1 ENHRY, CDR2 SYGVKD. V shed 6 bases and J shed 2 bases, with 10 bases lying between them. CDR3 size: 13 residues.